This TCR beta chain is drawn from a study of blood T cell repertoires in COVID-19. The wider study: Collection of acute and convalescent COVID-19 samples took place in the United States, Italy and Spain.

Germline-derived CDR1 and CDR2 are SGHDN and FVKESK. The V end lost 4 bases, the J end lost 3 bases, and 14 bases lay between the germline ends. The CDR3 is made up of 15 amino acids. Clones were sequenced by immunoSEQ multiplex PCR, and TCRdb holds only the in-frame ones, with some missing. Here the sample spans 110,000 or so clones, roughly 80% being singletons. This clone was counted only a few times. The clonotype originates from a man in his 70s with acute or convalescent COVID-19. The rearrangement joins TRBV14 to TRBJ2-3; D perhaps matches TRBD1 (6 bases). The source material was peripheral blood. The CDR3 sequence: CASSPLRGTTDTQYF. The CDR3, as DNA: TGTGCCAGCAGCCCCCTGAGGGGGACGACAGATACGCAGTATTTT.